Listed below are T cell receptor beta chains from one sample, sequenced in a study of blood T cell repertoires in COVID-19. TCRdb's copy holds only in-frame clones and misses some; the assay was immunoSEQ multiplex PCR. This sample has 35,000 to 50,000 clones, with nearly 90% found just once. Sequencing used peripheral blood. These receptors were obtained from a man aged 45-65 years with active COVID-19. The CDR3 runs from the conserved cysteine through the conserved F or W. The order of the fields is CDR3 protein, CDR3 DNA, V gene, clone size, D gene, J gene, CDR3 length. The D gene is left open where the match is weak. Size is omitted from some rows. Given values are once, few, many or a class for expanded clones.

CDR3 protein: CASRESLSPLHF
CDR3 DNA: TGTGCCAGTAGAGAGTCGCTTTCACCCCTCCACTTT
V gene: TRBV19
clone size: NA
D gene: NA
J gene: TRBJ1-6
CDR3 length: 12

CDR3 protein: CASSPGTGLSGYTF
CDR3 DNA: TGTGCCAGCAGCCCCGGGACAGGGCTTTCTGGCTACACCTTC
V gene: TRBV7-9
clone size: NA
D gene: TRBD1
J gene: TRBJ1-2
CDR3 length: 14

CDR3 protein: CSVGRGGGELFF
CDR3 DNA: TGCAGCGTTGGTCGGGGAGGCGGGGAGCTGTTTTTT
V gene: TRBV29-1
clone size: NA
D gene: NA
J gene: TRBJ2-2
CDR3 length: 12

CDR3 protein: CASSGESLAAGTQYF
CDR3 DNA: TGCGCCAGCAGTGGGGAATCGCTAGCCGCAGGTACGCAGTATTTT
V gene: TRBV10-2
clone size: NA
D gene: NA
J gene: TRBJ2-3
CDR3 length: 15

CDR3 protein: CASDGNRGSNQPQHF
CDR3 DNA: TGTGCCAGCGATGGAAACAGGGGAAGCAATCAGCCCCAGCATTTT
V gene: TRBV2
clone size: NA
D gene: TRBD1
J gene: TRBJ1-5
CDR3 length: 15

CDR3 protein: CASSLGQAYSSGNTIYF
CDR3 DNA: TGCGCCAGCAGCCTCGGACAGGCCTATTCTTCTGGAAACACCATATATTTT
V gene: TRBV5-1
clone size: NA
D gene: TRBD1
J gene: TRBJ1-3
CDR3 length: 17

CDR3 protein: CASSYRPGQHNEQFF
CDR3 DNA: TGTGCCAGCAGTTACCGACCGGGACAGCACAATGAGCAGTTCTTC
V gene: TRBV6-5
clone size: NA
D gene: TRBD1
J gene: TRBJ2-1
CDR3 length: 15

CDR3 protein: CASGSNSNTGELFF
CDR3 DNA: TGTGCTAGTGGTTCAAACAGTAACACCGGGGAGCTGTTTTTT
V gene: TRBV12-5
clone size: few
D gene: NA
J gene: TRBJ2-2
CDR3 length: 14

CDR3 protein: CASSETSGGADTQYF
CDR3 DNA: TGTGCCAGCAGTGAGACTAGCGGGGGGGCAGATACGCAGTATTTT
V gene: TRBV6-4
clone size: NA
D gene: TRBD2
J gene: TRBJ2-3
CDR3 length: 15

CDR3 protein: CASSRDRGLSAEAFF
CDR3 DNA: TGTGCCAGCAGCCGTGACAGGGGGTTGAGCGCTGAAGCTTTCTTT
V gene: TRBV7-2
clone size: NA
D gene: TRBD1
J gene: TRBJ1-1
CDR3 length: 15

CDR3 protein: CAWIAGTGWGEQFF
CDR3 DNA: TGTGCCTGGATAGCCGGGACAGGGTGGGGTGAGCAGTTCTTC
V gene: TRBV30
clone size: NA
D gene: TRBD1
J gene: TRBJ2-1
CDR3 length: 14

CDR3 protein: CASTQGGNTEAFF
CDR3 DNA: TGTGCCAGCACTCAGGGGGGGAACACTGAAGCTTTCTTT
V gene: TRBV6-5
clone size: NA
D gene: TRBD1
J gene: TRBJ1-1
CDR3 length: 13

CDR3 protein: CASSKFVSSVGDTQYF
CDR3 DNA: TGTGCCAGCAGTAAATTCGTTTCTAGCGTCGGAGATACGCAGTATTTT
V gene: TRBV2
clone size: NA
D gene: NA
J gene: TRBJ2-3
CDR3 length: 16

CDR3 protein: CASSTGVHPETQYF
CDR3 DNA: TGTGCCAGCAGTACGGGGGTGCATCCGGAGACCCAGTACTTC
V gene: TRBV9
clone size: NA
D gene: NA
J gene: TRBJ2-5
CDR3 length: 14

CDR3 protein: CASSYAGQGYNSPLHF
CDR3 DNA: TGTGCCAGCAGTTATGCGGGACAGGGGTATAATTCACCCCTCCACTTT
V gene: TRBV6-5
clone size: NA
D gene: TRBD1
J gene: TRBJ1-6
CDR3 length: 16

CDR3 protein: CASRPGPQLSRDTQYF
CDR3 DNA: TGTGCCAGCAGACCTGGGCCCCAACTGTCAAGGGATACGCAGTATTTT
V gene: TRBV7-2
clone size: NA
D gene: NA
J gene: TRBJ2-3
CDR3 length: 16

CDR3 protein: CASSSRGGYTF
CDR3 DNA: TGTGCCAGCAGCTCCAGGGGTGGCTACACCTTC
V gene: TRBV5-6
clone size: NA
D gene: NA
J gene: TRBJ1-2
CDR3 length: 11

CDR3 protein: CASSGSYGTGSGEQYF
CDR3 DNA: TGTGCCAGCAGTGGATCGTACGGGACAGGGAGTGGCGAGCAGTACTTC
V gene: TRBV25-1
clone size: once
D gene: TRBD1
J gene: TRBJ2-7
CDR3 length: 16

CDR3 protein: CAWSVQIGGANEQFF
CDR3 DNA: TGTGCCTGGAGTGTACAGATCGGGGGGGCCAATGAGCAGTTCTTC
V gene: TRBV30
clone size: NA
D gene: TRBD2
J gene: TRBJ2-1
CDR3 length: 15

CDR3 protein: CASRSFQETQYF
CDR3 DNA: TGTGCCAGCAGATCTTTTCAAGAGACCCAGTACTTC
V gene: TRBV6-6
clone size: NA
D gene: NA
J gene: TRBJ2-5
CDR3 length: 12

CDR3 protein: CASSQDPQGSSYNEQFF
CDR3 DNA: TGTGCCAGCAGCCAAGATCCTCAGGGGAGCTCCTACAATGAGCAGTTCTTC
V gene: TRBV4-2
clone size: NA
D gene: NA
J gene: TRBJ2-1
CDR3 length: 17

CDR3 protein: CSVRQGDTQYF
CDR3 DNA: TGCAGCGTTAGACAGGGGGATACGCAGTATTTT
V gene: TRBV29-1
clone size: NA
D gene: TRBD1
J gene: TRBJ2-3
CDR3 length: 11

CDR3 protein: CASSLRAGGPETQYF
CDR3 DNA: TGTGCCAGCAGCTTAAGAGCGGGGGGGCCAGAGACCCAGTACTTC
V gene: TRBV7-9
clone size: once
D gene: TRBD2
J gene: TRBJ2-5
CDR3 length: 15

CDR3 protein: CATSEGRGLSYGYTF
CDR3 DNA: TGTGCCACCAGCGAAGGACGGGGTCTCAGCTATGGCTACACCTTC
V gene: TRBV15
clone size: NA
D gene: NA
J gene: TRBJ1-2
CDR3 length: 15

CDR3 protein: CASSLAAGGYQPQHF
CDR3 DNA: TGTGCCAGCAGCTTAGCTGCAGGAGGGTATCAGCCCCAGCATTTT
V gene: TRBV7-2
clone size: NA
D gene: NA
J gene: TRBJ1-5
CDR3 length: 15

CDR3 protein: CASSLVGEMNTEAFF
CDR3 DNA: TGCGCCAGCAGCTTGGTCGGGGAGATGAACACTGAAGCTTTCTTT
V gene: TRBV5-1
clone size: NA
D gene: NA
J gene: TRBJ1-1
CDR3 length: 15

CDR3 protein: CASTGLSNNEQFF
CDR3 DNA: TGTGCCAGCACGGGTTTAAGCAACAATGAGCAGTTCTTC
V gene: TRBV6-5
clone size: once
D gene: NA
J gene: TRBJ2-1
CDR3 length: 13

CDR3 protein: CASSYWRGRKDEQYF
CDR3 DNA: TGTGCCAGCAGCTACTGGCGGGGGCGTAAGGACGAGCAGTACTTC
V gene: TRBV5-6
clone size: NA
D gene: NA
J gene: TRBJ2-7
CDR3 length: 15

CDR3 protein: CASSRSTGGYDEQYF
CDR3 DNA: TGCGCCAGCAGCCGGTCGACAGGGGGGTACGACGAGCAGTACTTC
V gene: TRBV5-1
clone size: few
D gene: TRBD1
J gene: TRBJ2-7
CDR3 length: 15

CDR3 protein: CASSRGQANTGELFF
CDR3 DNA: TGTGCCAGCAGCCGGGGACAAGCGAACACCGGGGAGCTGTTTTTT
V gene: TRBV11-2
clone size: NA
D gene: NA
J gene: TRBJ2-2
CDR3 length: 15

CDR3 protein: CASSRTGSSDTQYF
CDR3 DNA: TGTGCCAGCAGCCGGACAGGGTCTTCAGATACGCAGTATTTT
V gene: TRBV5-4
clone size: once
D gene: TRBD1
J gene: TRBJ2-3
CDR3 length: 14

CDR3 protein: CASSQANFPGETQYF
CDR3 DNA: TGTGCCAGCAGCCAAGCAAATTTCCCCGGAGAGACCCAGTACTTC
V gene: TRBV3-1/TRBV3-2
clone size: NA
D gene: NA
J gene: TRBJ2-5
CDR3 length: 15

CDR3 protein: CASSYASGQGIGGYTF
CDR3 DNA: TGTGCCAGCAGTTACGCCTCGGGACAGGGTATCGGAGGCTACACCTTC
V gene: TRBV6-6
clone size: NA
D gene: TRBD1
J gene: TRBJ1-2
CDR3 length: 16

CDR3 protein: CASSLGGGRGSEKLFF
CDR3 DNA: TGTGCCAGCAGCTTAGGAGGGGGCAGGGGGAGTGAAAAACTGTTTTTT
V gene: TRBV7-6
clone size: few
D gene: TRBD1
J gene: TRBJ1-4
CDR3 length: 16

CDR3 protein: CASSLSLAGWEQFF
CDR3 DNA: TGTGCCAGCAGCCTAAGTCTAGCGGGGTGGGAGCAGTTCTTC
V gene: TRBV7-2
clone size: NA
D gene: TRBD2
J gene: TRBJ2-1
CDR3 length: 14

CDR3 protein: CASSLTGNTEAFF
CDR3 DNA: TGTGCCAGCAGTTTAACTGGGAACACTGAAGCTTTCTTT
V gene: TRBV27
clone size: NA
D gene: NA
J gene: TRBJ1-1
CDR3 length: 13

CDR3 protein: CASSALGAGYNEQFF
CDR3 DNA: TGTGCCAGCAGCGCTCTAGGGGCAGGGTACAATGAGCAGTTCTTC
V gene: TRBV9
clone size: NA
D gene: NA
J gene: TRBJ2-1
CDR3 length: 15

CDR3 protein: CASSPGQGYGRGYEQYF
CDR3 DNA: TGCGCCAGCAGCCCGGGACAGGGTTACGGCAGGGGCTACGAGCAGTACTTC
V gene: TRBV5-1
clone size: NA
D gene: TRBD1
J gene: TRBJ2-7
CDR3 length: 17

CDR3 protein: CASSPDSLKTEAFF
CDR3 DNA: TGTGCCAGCAGCCCGGACAGCTTAAAGACTGAAGCTTTCTTT
V gene: TRBV3-1/TRBV3-2
clone size: NA
D gene: NA
J gene: TRBJ1-1
CDR3 length: 14